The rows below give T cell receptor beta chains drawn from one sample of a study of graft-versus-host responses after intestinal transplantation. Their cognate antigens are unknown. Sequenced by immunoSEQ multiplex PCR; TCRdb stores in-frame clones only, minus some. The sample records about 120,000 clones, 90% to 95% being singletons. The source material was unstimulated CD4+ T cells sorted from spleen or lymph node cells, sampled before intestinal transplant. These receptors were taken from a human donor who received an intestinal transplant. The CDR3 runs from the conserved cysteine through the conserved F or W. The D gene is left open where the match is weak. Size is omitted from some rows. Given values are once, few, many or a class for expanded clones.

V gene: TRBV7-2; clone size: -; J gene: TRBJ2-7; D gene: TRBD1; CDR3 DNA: TGTGCCAGCAGCCGGCCCCGGGACAGGGATTGGATATCCGAGCAGTACTTC; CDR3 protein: CASSRPRDRDWISEQYF
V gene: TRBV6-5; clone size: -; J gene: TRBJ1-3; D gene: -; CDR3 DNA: TGTGCCAGCAGCCTAGGGTACTCTGGAAACACCATATATTTT; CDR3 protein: CASSLGYSGNTIYF
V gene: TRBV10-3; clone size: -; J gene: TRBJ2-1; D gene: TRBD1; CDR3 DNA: TGTGCCATCAGTGAGCCCTCGGGACAGGGTGGTAATGAGCAGTTCTTC; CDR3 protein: CAISEPSGQGGNEQFF
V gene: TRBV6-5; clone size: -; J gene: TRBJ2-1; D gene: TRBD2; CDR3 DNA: TGTGCCAGCAGTTACTTTCCGCTAGCGGTGTACAATGAGCAGTTCTTC; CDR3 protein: CASSYFPLAVYNEQFF
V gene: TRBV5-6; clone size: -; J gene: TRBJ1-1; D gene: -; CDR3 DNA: TGTGCCAGCAGCTTGGCCGGACGGACTGAAGCTTTCTTT; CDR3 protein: CASSLAGRTEAFF
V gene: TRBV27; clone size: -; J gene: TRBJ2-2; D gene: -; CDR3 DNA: TGTGCCAGCAGTTTCCGGATTCCGACTATTAACACCGGGGAGCTGTTTTTT; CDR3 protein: CASSFRIPTINTGELFF
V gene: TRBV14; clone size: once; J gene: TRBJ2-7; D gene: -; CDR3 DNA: TGTGCCAGCAGCCAAGAGGGTTCCTACGAGCAGTACTTC; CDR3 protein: CASSQEGSYEQYF
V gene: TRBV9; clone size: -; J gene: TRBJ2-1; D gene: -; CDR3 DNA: TGTGCCAGCAGCCTTAGGGCCGGGCGCAATGAGCAGTTCTTC; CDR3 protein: CASSLRAGRNEQFF
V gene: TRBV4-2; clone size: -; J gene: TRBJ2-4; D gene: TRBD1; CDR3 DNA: TGTGCCAGCAGCCAAGATAGGGACAGGGACATTCAGTACTTC; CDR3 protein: CASSQDRDRDIQYF
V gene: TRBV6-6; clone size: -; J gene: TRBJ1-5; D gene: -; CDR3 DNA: TGTGCCAGCAGCCAGCTATCGCCCCAGCATTTT; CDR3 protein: CASSQLSPQHF
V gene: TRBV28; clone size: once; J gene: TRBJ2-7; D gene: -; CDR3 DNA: TGTGCCAGCAATATCCCTGGGGGGTATTACGAGCAGTACTTC; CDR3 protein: CASNIPGGYYEQYF
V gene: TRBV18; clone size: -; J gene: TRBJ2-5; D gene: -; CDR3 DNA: TGTGCCAGCTCACCACCCGGGCTTAAAGAGACCCAGTACTTC; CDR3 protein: CASSPPGLKETQYF
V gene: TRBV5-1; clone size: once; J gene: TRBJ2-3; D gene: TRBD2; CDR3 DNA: TGCGCCAGCAGTCGTTTAGCGGGAGCATTAGATACGCAGTATTTT; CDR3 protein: CASSRLAGALDTQYF
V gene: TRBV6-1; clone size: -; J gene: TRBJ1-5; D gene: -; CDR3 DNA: TGTGCCAGCAGTGCCGGTTTAGGTAGCAATCAGCCCCAGCATTTT; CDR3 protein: CASSAGLGSNQPQHF
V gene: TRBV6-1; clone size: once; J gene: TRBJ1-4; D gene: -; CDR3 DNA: TGTGCCAGCAGTTCCCGGGACGCACCTAATGAAAAACTGTTTTTT; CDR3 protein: CASSSRDAPNEKLFF
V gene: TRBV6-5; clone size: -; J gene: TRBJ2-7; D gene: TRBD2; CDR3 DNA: TGTGCCAGCAGTCGACTAGCGGGAGGCAACGAGCAGTACTTC; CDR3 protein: CASSRLAGGNEQYF
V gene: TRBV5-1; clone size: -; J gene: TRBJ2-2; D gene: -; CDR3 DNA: TGCGCCAGCAGCCCTAACCTGTTCCGACTAGTCCCCGGGGAGCTGTTTTTT; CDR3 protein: CASSPNLFRLVPGELFF
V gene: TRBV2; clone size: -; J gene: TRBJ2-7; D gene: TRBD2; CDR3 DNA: TGTGCCAGCAGGACTAGCGGGGTGTACGAGCAGTACTTC; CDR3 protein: CASRTSGVYEQYF
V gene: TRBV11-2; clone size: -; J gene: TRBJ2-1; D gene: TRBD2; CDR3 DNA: TGTGCCAGCAGCTTAGATCGCCTAGCGGGGGACAATGAGCAGTTCTTC; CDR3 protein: CASSLDRLAGDNEQFF
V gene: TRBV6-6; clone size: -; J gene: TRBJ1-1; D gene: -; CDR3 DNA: TGTGCCAGCAGTTTTTCGGTGAACACTGAAGCTTTCTTT; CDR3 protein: CASSFSVNTEAFF
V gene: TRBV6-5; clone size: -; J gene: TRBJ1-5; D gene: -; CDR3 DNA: TGTGCCAGCAGTCTGCGGGGAGTTGGACAGCCCCAGCATTTT; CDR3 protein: CASSLRGVGQPQHF
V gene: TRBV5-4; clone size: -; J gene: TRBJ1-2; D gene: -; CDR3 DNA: TGTGCCAGCACCCCAACGACTGAGGCGACTGGCTACACCTTC; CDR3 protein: CASTPTTEATGYTF
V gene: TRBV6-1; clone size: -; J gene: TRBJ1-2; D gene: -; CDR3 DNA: TGTGCCAGCAGACCAAACCTCTATGGCTACACCTTC; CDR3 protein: CASRPNLYGYTF
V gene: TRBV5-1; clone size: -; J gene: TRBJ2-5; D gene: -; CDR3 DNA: TGCGCCAGCAGCCTGGGGGACCTCCAAGAGACCCAGTACTTC; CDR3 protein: CASSLGDLQETQYF
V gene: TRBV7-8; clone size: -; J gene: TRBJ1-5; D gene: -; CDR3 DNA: TGTGCCAGCAGTACCGCGGCTATTCCACGGAGCAATCAGCCCCAGCATTTT; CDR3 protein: CASSTAAIPRSNQPQHF
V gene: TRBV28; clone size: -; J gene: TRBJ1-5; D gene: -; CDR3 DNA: TGTGCCAGCAGTTCCTCGGGCAATCAGCCCCAGCATTTT; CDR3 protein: CASSSSGNQPQHF
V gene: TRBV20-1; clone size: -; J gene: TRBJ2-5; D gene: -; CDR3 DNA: TGCAGTGCCCGGGGAGAGACCCAGTACTTC; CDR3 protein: CSARGETQYF
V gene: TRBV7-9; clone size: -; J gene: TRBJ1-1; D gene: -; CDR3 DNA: TGTGCCAGCAGCTTAGCCCTCGCAGGGTCGGACACTGAAGCTTTCTTT; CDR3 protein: CASSLALAGSDTEAFF
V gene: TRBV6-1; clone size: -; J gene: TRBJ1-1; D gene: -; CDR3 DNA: TGTGCCAGCAGGGTATGGACTGAAGCTTTCTTT; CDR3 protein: CASRVWTEAFF
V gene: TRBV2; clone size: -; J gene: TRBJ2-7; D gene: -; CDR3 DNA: TGTGCCAGCGGCCCCTCAAGGATAGAGTACGAGCAGTACTTC; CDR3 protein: CASGPSRIEYEQYF
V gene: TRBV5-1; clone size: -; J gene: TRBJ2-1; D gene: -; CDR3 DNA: TGCGCCAGCAGCCACCCCCTGGGCAATGAGCAGTTCTTC; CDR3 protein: CASSHPLGNEQFF
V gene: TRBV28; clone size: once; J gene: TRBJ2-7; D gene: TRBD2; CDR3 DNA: TGTGCCAGCAGCAACGGTCTCAAACTAGCGAAAGCCGAGCAGTACTTC; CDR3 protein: CASSNGLKLAKAEQYF
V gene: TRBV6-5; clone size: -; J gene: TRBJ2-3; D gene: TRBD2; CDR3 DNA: TGTGCCAGCATTTTTGGGACTAGCGGACCCTATACGCAGTATTTT; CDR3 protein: CASIFGTSGPYTQYF
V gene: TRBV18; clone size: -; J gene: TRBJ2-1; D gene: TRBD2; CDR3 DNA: TGTGCCAGCTCACCTGAAGCGGGAGGGCCTTATGAGCAGTTCTTC; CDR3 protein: CASSPEAGGPYEQFF
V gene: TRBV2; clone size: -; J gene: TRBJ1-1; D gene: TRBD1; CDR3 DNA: TGTGCCAGCAGTGGGACAGGGCCGGAAGCTTTCTTT; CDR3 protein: CASSGTGPEAFF
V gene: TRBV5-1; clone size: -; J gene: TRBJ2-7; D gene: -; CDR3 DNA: TGCGCCAGCAACCTTGGGACCGGGGGCGAGCAGTACTTC; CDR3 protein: CASNLGTGGEQYF
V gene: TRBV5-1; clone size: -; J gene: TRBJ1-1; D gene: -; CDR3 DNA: TGCGCCAGCAGCCAGCCCGACATCGCCCGGGGAGCTTTCTTT; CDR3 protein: CASSQPDIARGAFF
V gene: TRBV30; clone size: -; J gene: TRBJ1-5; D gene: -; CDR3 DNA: TGTGCCTGCTCCCCAGGACAACCCGGGCAGCCCCAGCATTTT; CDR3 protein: CACSPGQPGQPQHF
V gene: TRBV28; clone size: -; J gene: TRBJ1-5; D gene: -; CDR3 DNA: TGTGCCAGCAGTTTAGGAGGACGGGGAAAACAGCCCCAGCATTTT; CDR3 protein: CASSLGGRGKQPQHF
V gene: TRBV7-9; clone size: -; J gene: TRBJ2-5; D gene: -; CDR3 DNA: TGTGCCAGCAGCTCGGACCCTCCGTACTTC; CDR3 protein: CASSSDPPYF
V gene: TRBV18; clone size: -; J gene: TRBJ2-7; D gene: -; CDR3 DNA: TGTGCCAGCTCACCACGATTGGACGAGCAGTACTTC; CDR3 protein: CASSPRLDEQYF
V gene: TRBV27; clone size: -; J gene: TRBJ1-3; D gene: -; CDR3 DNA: TGTGCCAGCAGTAGTATATTAGGAAACACCATATATTTT; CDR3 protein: CASSSILGNTIYF
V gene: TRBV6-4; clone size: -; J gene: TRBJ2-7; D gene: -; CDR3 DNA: TGTGCCAGCAGTGCGGGAGTAAAGGGCTACGAGCAGTACTTC; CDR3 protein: CASSAGVKGYEQYF
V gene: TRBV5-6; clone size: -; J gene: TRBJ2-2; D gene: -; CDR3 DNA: TGTGCCAGCAGCGGTACGTTGACCGGGGAGCTGTTTTTT; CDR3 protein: CASSGTLTGELFF
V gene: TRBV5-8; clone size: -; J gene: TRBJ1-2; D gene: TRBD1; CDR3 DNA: TGTGCCAGCAGCTGGTCGACAGGGAGAAACTATGGCTACACCTTC; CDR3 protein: CASSWSTGRNYGYTF
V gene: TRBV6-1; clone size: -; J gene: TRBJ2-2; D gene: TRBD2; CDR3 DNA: TGTGCCAGCAGTGAGCCGGGGGGGAAGACCGGGGAGCTGTTTTTT; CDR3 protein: CASSEPGGKTGELFF
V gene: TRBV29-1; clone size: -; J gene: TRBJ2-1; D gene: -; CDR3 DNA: TGCAGCGTTGGGGCTATGAATGAGCAGTTCTTC; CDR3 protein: CSVGAMNEQFF
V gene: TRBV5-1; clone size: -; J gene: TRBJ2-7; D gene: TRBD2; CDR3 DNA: TGCGCCAGCAGCTTGGGGCTAGCGGGAGCAAGCTCCTACGAGCAGTACTTC; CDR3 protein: CASSLGLAGASSYEQYF
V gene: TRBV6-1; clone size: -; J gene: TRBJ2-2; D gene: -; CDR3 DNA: TGTGCCAGCAGACCGGGCCAAAACACCGGGGAGCTGTTTTTT; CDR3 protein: CASRPGQNTGELFF
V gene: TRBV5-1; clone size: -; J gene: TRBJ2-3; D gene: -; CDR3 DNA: TGCGCCAGCAGCTTGACCCAGAATACGCAGTATTTT; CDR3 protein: CASSLTQNTQYF
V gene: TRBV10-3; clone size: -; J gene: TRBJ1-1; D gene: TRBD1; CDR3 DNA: TGTGCCATCAGTGGACAGGGGGCTTCGAACACTGAAGCTTTCTTT; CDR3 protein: CAISGQGASNTEAFF